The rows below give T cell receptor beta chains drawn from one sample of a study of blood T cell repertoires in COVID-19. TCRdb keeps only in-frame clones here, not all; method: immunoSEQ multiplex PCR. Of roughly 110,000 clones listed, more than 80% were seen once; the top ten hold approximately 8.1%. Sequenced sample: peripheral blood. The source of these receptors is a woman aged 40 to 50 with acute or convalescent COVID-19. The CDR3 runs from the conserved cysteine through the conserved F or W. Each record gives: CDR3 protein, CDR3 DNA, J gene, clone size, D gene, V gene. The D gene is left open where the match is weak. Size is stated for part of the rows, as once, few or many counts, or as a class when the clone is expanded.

CDR3aa: CASSPGLNYGYTF
CDR3nt: TGTGCCAGCAGCCCGGGACTGAACTATGGCTACACCTTC
j_gene: TRBJ1-2
abundance: NA
d_gene: NA
v_gene: TRBV5-4

CDR3aa: CASSIDPGSNEKLFF
CDR3nt: TGTGCCAGTAGTATAGATCCAGGATCTAATGAAAAACTGTTTTTT
j_gene: TRBJ1-4
abundance: NA
d_gene: NA
v_gene: TRBV19

CDR3aa: CASSPDRGAYGYTF
CDR3nt: TGTGCCAGCAGCCCGGACAGGGGGGCTTATGGCTACACCTTC
j_gene: TRBJ1-2
abundance: NA
d_gene: TRBD1
v_gene: TRBV5-4

CDR3aa: CASSPPAQGSGNTIYF
CDR3nt: TGTGCCAGCTCACCACCGGCACAGGGCTCTGGAAACACCATATATTTT
j_gene: TRBJ1-3
abundance: NA
d_gene: NA
v_gene: TRBV18

CDR3aa: CASSFSGGYEQYF
CDR3nt: TGTGCCAGCAGCTTTAGCGGGGGCTACGAGCAGTACTTC
j_gene: TRBJ2-7
abundance: NA
d_gene: TRBD2
v_gene: TRBV7-9

CDR3aa: CAISGVGASNYGYTF
CDR3nt: TGTGCCATCAGTGGTGTGGGGGCGTCGAACTATGGCTACACCTTC
j_gene: TRBJ1-2
abundance: few
d_gene: NA
v_gene: TRBV10-3

CDR3aa: CASSWPAGSLNTEAFF
CDR3nt: TGTGCCAGCAGCTGGCCGGCGGGGTCTTTGAACACTGAAGCTTTCTTT
j_gene: TRBJ1-1
abundance: NA
d_gene: NA
v_gene: TRBV11-2

CDR3aa: CASSYGGASAFF
CDR3nt: TGTGCCAGCAGTTACGGCGGCGCGTCGGCTTTCTTT
j_gene: TRBJ1-1
abundance: NA
d_gene: NA
v_gene: TRBV6-2/TRBV6-3

CDR3aa: CASSFYRAGYTF
CDR3nt: TGTGCCAGCAGCTTCTACAGGGCTGGCTACACCTTC
j_gene: TRBJ1-2
abundance: NA
d_gene: NA
v_gene: TRBV7-2

CDR3aa: CASSLGGGRWETQYF
CDR3nt: TGCGCCAGCAGCCTCGGCGGGGGGCGTTGGGAGACCCAGTACTTC
j_gene: TRBJ2-5
abundance: once
d_gene: TRBD2
v_gene: TRBV4-3